This entry is about one T cell receptor beta chain. Its antigen is currently unknown. Primers included in the PCR were 60 Vbeta and 13 Jbeta primers. In the study's own analysis: Later, an analysis found about 77 million unique TCR beta chains, and 10 million to 11 million of these were shared. Repertoires were generated with immunoSEQ multiplex PCR, while TCRdb's copy carries only in-frame clones and drops some. V, J and clone size reflect that table, while D and trimming were determined from the DNA. Among under 200,000 clones, over 75% were seen once, and the ten largest hold about 2.4%. The sample belongs to a study of cytomegalovirus exposure and HLA in healthy donors. The CDR3 spans 15 residues. Trimming took off 0 bases at V and 1 base at J, with 10 bases between the two ends. Germline CDR1 and CDR2: SGHNT and YYREEE (reference sequence). Study results and limitations: Previously analyzed data showed that most TCR beta V segments were productive at a frequency of about 87% or about 30%. Cytomegalovirus-associated status was assigned to some 160 TCR beta chains.

The gene calls are TRBV5-4 and TRBJ1-2; perhaps TRBD1 as D (6 bases). This receptor was obtained from a man aged 60 to 69 in good health and CMV-seronegative. Sequenced material: PBMCs. CDR3: CASSLAGQSNYGYTF. The DNA for the CDR3 is TGTGCCAGCAGCTTGGCCGGACAGAGTAACTATGGCTACACCTTC. Combining the CDR3 with reference TRBV5-4 and TRBJ1-2 gives the whole variable domain ETGVTQSPTHLIKTRGQQVTLRCSSQSGHNTVSWYQQALGQGPQFIFQYYREEENGRGNFPPRFSGLQFPNYSSELNVNALELDDSALYLCASSLAGQSNYGYTFGSGTRLTVV.